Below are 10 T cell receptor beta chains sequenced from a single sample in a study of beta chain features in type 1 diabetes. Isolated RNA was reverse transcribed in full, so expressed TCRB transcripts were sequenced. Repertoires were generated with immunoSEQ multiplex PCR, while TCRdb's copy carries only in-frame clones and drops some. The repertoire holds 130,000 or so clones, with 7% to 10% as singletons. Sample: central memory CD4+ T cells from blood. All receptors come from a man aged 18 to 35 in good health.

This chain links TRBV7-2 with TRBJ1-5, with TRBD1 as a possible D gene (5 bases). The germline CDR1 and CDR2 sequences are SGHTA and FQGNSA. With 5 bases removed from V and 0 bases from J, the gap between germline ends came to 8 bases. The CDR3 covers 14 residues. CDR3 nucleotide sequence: TGTGCCAGCAGCAAGGGGTATAGCAATCAGCCCCAGCATTTT. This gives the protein CASSKGYSNQPQHF.

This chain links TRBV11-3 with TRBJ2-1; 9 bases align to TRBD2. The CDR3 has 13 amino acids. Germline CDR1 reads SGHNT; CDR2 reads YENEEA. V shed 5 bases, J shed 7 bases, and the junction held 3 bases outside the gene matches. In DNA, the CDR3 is TGTGCCAGCAGCGTGGGACTAGCTAATGAGCAGTTCTTC. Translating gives CASSVGLANEQFF. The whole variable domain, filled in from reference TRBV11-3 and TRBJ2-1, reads EAGVVQSPRYKIIEKKQPVAFWCNPISGHNTLYWYLQNLGQGPELLIRYENEEAVDDSQLPKDRFSAERLKGVDSTLKIQPAELGDSAVYLCASSVGLANEQFFGPGTRLTVL.

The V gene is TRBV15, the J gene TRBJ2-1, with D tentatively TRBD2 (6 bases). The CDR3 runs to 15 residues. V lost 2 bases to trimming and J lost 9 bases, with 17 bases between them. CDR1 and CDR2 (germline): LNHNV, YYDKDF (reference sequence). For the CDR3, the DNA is TGTGCCACCAGCAGATCCCAGGCGGGGCGAGGTGAGCAGTTCTTC. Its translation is CATSRSQAGRGEQFF.

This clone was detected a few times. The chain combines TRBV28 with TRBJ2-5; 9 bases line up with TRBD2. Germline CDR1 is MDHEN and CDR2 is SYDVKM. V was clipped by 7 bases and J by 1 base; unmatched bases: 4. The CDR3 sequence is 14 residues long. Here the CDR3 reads CASKAGGPQETQYF. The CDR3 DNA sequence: TGTGCCAGCAAAGCGGGGGGCCCCCAAGAGACCCAGTACTTC.

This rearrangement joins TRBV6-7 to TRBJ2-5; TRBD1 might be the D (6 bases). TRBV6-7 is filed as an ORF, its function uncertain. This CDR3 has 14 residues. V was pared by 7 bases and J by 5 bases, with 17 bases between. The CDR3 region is CASKPQGRGETQYF. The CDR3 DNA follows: TGTGCCAGCAAACCACAGGGACGTGGTGAGACCCAGTACTTC.

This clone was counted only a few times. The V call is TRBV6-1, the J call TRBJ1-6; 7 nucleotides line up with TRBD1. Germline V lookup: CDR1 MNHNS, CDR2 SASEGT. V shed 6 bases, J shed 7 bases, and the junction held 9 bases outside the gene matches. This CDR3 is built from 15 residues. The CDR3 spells CASSAQGFGNSPLHF. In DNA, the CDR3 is TGTGCCAGCAGCGCACAGGGGTTTGGGAATTCACCCCTCCACTTT.

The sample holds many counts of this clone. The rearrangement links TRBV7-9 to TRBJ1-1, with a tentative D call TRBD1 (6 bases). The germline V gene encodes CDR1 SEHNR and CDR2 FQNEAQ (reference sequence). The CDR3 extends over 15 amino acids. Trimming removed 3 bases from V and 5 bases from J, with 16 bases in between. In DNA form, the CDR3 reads TGTGCCAGCAGCTTGGCCGTGGGTGGGACAACTGAAGCTTTCTTT. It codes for CASSLAVGGTTEAFF.

CDR3 sequence: CASSRAGYSNQPQHF. CDR3 sequence (DNA): TGTGCCAGTAGCCGGGCGGGATATAGCAATCAGCCCCAGCATTTT. This chain joins TRBV19 and TRBJ1-5, with D unresolved. CDR1 and CDR2 from the germline V gene are LNHDA and SQIVND (reference sequence). This CDR3 has 15 residues. V was shortened by 6 bases and J by 0 bases, with 12 bases between the two germline ends. Full variable domain (outside the CDR3, taken from reference TRBV19 and TRBJ1-5): DGGITQSPKYLFRKEGQNVTLSCEQNLNHDAMYWYRQDPGQGLRLIYYSQIVNDFQKGDIAEGYSVSREKKESFPLTVTSAQKNPTAFYLCASSRAGYSNQPQHFGDGTRLSIL.

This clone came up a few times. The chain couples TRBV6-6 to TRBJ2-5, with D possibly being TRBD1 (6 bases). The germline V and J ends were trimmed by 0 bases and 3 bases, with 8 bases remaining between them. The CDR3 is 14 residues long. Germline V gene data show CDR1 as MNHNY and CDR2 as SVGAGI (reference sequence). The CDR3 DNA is TGTGCCAGCAGTTACTCATCAGGGGAAGAGACCCAGTACTTC. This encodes CASSYSSGEETQYF.

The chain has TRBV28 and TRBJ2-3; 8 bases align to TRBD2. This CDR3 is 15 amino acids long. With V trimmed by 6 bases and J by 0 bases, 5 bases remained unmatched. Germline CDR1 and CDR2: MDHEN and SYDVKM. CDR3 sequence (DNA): TGTGCCAGCAGGAACGGGGGGGCAAGCACAGATACGCAGTATTTT. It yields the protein CASRNGGASTDTQYF. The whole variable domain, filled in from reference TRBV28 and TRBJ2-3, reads DVKVTQSSRYLVKRTGEKVFLECVQDMDHENMFWYRQDPGLGLRLIYFSYDVKMKEKGDIPEGYSVSREKKERFSLILESASTNQTSMYLCASRNGGASTDTQYFGPGTRLTVL.